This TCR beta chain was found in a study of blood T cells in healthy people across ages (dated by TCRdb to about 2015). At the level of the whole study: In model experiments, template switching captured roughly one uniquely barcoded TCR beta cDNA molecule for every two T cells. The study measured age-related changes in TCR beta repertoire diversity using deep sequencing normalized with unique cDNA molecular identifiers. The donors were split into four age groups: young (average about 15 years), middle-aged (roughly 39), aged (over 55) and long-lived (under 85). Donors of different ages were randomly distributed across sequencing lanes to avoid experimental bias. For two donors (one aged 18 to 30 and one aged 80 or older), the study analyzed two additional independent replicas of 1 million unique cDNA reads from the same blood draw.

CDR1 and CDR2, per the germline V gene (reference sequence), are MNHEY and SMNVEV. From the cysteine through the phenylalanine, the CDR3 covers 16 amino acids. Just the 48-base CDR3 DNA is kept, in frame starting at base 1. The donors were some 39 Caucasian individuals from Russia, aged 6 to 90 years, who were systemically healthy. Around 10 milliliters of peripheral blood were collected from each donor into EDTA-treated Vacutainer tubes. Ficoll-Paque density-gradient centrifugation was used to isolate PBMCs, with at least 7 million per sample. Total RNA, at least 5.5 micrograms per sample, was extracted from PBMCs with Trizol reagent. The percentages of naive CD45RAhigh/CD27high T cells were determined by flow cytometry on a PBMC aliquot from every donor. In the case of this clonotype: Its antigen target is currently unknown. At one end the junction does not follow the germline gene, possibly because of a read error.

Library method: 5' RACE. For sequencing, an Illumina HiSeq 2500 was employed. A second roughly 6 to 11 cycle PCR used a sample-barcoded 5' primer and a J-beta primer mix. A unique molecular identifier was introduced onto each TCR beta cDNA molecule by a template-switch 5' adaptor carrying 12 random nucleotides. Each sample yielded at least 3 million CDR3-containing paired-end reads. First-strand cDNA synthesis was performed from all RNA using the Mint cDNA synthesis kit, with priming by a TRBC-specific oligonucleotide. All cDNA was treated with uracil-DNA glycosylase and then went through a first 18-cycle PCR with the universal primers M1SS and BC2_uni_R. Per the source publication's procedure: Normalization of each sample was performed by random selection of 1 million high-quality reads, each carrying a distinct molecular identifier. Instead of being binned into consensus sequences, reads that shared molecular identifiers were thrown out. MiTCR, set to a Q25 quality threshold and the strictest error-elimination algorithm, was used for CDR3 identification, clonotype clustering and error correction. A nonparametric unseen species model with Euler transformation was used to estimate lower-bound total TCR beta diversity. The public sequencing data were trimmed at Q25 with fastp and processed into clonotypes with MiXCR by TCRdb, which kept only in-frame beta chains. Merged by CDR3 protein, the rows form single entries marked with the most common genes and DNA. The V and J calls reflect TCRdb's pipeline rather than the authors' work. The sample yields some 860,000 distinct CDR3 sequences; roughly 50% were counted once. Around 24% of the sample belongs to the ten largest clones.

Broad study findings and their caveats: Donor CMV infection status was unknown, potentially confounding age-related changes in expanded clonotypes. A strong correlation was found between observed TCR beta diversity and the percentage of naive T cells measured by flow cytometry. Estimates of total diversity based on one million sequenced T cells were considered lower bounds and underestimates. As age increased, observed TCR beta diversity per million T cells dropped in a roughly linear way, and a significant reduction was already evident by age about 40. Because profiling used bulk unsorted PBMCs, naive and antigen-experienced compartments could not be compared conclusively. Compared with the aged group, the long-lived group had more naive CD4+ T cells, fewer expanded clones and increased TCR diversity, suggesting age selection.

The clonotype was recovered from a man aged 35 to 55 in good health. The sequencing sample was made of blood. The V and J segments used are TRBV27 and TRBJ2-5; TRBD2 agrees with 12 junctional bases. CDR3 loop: CVSSITSGRRQETQYF. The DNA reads TGTGTCAGCAGTATCACTAGCGGGAGGCGCCAAGAGACCCAGTACTTC.